The text below deals with one TCR beta chain. Its antigen is unknown. The RNA, about 0.45 to 1 ug, was put through reverse transcription using random hexamers. Each CDR3 protein gets one entry after TCRdb re-called the immunoSEQ multiplex PCR reads with MiXCR. The sample carries roughly 200,000 distinct CDR3 sequences, about 94% recorded once. The data were taken from a study of CD8 T cells in Susac syndrome. Findings and limits, study-wide: TCR sequencing and HLA analysis covered a relatively small number of individuals.

This CDR3 has 15 residues. The V segment lost 5 bases and the J segment 8 bases; nucleotides outside the gene matches: 9. CDR1 and CDR2 (germline): MDHEN, SYDVKM. The chain has TRBV28 and TRBJ2-4; 10 bases match TRBD1. The sequence was collected from a human donor with Susac syndrome. Source material: CD4+ T cells from PBMCs. CDR3 nucleotides: TGTGCCAGCAGTCCGGACAGGGGGGCCGGGGACATTCAGTACTTC. This encodes CASSPDRGAGDIQYF.